What follows are 15 T cell receptor beta chains derived from one specimen sequenced in a study of regulatory T cells in long-lasting Graves disease. Arm-PCR with iRepertoire HTBI primers amplified the CDR3 regions for these TCR beta libraries. TCRdb ran MiXCR on the multiplex PCR reads and lists one entry per CDR3 protein. Of roughly 260,000 distinct CDR3 sequences detected, about 20% appear once; the ten largest clones hold 11% to 15%. Time point here: newly diagnosed GD, antithyroid drugs for less than 3 months. From PBMCs, RNA was extracted and then used to make the TCR library. The sample was also reused in another study, on T cells in Graves' hyperthyroidism and ophthalmopathy.

The starting material was peripheral blood mononuclear cells (PBMCs), obtained at new diagnosis, from a patient treated with antithyroid drugs. The receptors originated from a woman aged 25 to 39 with Graves disease.

This clonotype has more than one count but fewer than ten. The gene calls are TRBV19 and TRBJ2-2, with D perhaps TRBD1 (6 bases). Germline values: CDR1 LNHDA, CDR2 SQIVND (reference sequence). V was cut by 4 bases and J by 5 bases, with 14 bases left in between. The CDR3 is made up of 15 amino acids. In nucleotides, the CDR3 is TGTGCCAGTAGTAAACAGGGACCCTTTACCGGGGAGCTGTTTTTT. Translated: CASSKQGPFTGELFF.

The chain joins TRBV20-1 to TRBJ2-7, with 11 positions matching TRBD2. CDR3 length equals 13 residues. V lost 4 bases to trimming and J lost 4 bases; unmatched junction nucleotides: 3. CDR1 DFQATT and CDR2 SNEGSKA come from the germline V gene (reference sequence). CDR3 sequence reads: CSATASGGYEQYF. CDR3 in DNA: TGCAGTGCTACGGCTAGCGGGGGGTACGAGCAGTACTTC.

The V call is TRBV7-9, the J call TRBJ2-6; tentative D call: TRBD1 (6 bases). V gave up 4 bases and J gave up 0 bases, with 10 bases separating them. The CDR3 length is 16 residues. Germline assignment: CDR1 SEHNR and CDR2 FQNEAQ (reference sequence). Here the CDR3 DNA reads TGTGCCAGCAGCTCCCCAGGGGCCTCTGGGGCCAACGTCCTGACTTTC. Protein product: CASSSPGASGANVLTF. Supplemented by reference TRBV7-9 and TRBJ2-6, the full variable domain reads DTGVSQNPRHKITKRGQNVTFRCDPISEHNRLYWYRQTLGQGPEFLTYFQNEAQLEKSRLLSDRFSAERPKGSFSTLEIQRTEQGDSAMYLCASSSPGASGANVLTFGAGSRLTVL.

At least ten counts were recorded for this clonotype. The V and J genes are TRBV2 and TRBJ1-1; TRBD1 is a possible D gene (6 bases). CDR3 length equals 15 residues. With 6 bases removed from V and 5 bases from J, the gap between germline ends came to 19 bases. CDR1 and CDR2 (germline): SNHLY, FYNNEI. Written as DNA, the CDR3 is TGTGCCAGCAGGAGAACTTTCAGGGGTGGGACTGAAGCTTTCTTT. This encodes CASRRTFRGGTEAFF.

This clonotype was seen many times. The rearrangement links TRBV3-1 to TRBJ2-2, with 16 bases aligning to TRBD2. J lost 4 bases, V lost 6 bases, and 5 bases had no gene match. This CDR3 is built from 17 residues. CDR1 and CDR2 from the germline V gene are LGHDT and YNNKEL (reference sequence). CDR3 in amino acids: CASRRGTSGGATGELFF. DNA for the CDR3: TGTGCCAGCAGGAGGGGGACTAGCGGGGGGGCCACCGGGGAGCTGTTTTTT.

This clonotype has ten or more counts. The chain carries TRBV29-1 and TRBJ1-1; 7 bases align to TRBD1. This CDR3 has 16 residues. Germline loops: CDR1 SQVTM, CDR2 ANQGSEA. J gave up 1 base and V 6 bases, and 14 bases lay outside the gene matches. The CDR3 reads CSVDEGYGTANTEAFF. The CDR3 DNA follows: TGCAGCGTCGATGAGGGGTATGGGACAGCGAACACTGAAGCTTTCTTT. The variable domain in full, with the rest retrieved from reference TRBV29-1 and TRBJ1-1, is SAVISQKPSRDICQRGTSLTIQCQVDSQVTMMFWYRQQPGQSLTLIATANQGSEATYESGFVIDKFPISRPNLTFSTLTVSNMSPEDSSIYLCSVDEGYGTANTEAFFGQGTRLTVV.

This clonotype was seen many times. The junction departs from germline at one end; a sequencing error may be responsible. The chain employs TRBV5-1 and TRBJ1-1, with D tentatively TRBD1 (6 bases). CDR1 is SGHRS, CDR2 YFSETQ, per germline. This CDR3 has 16 residues. DNA for the CDR3: TGTGCCAGCAGCTTCGGGGGGGCGATGATAAACACTGAAGCTTTCTTT. The encoded protein is CASSFGGAMINTEAFF.

The chain joins TRBV4-1 to TRBJ1-5; D is unresolved. Germline V gene lookup returns CDR1 MGHRA and CDR2 YSYEKL. V was cut by 1 base and J by 2 bases, with 15 bases left in between. CDR3 length equals 17 residues. The CDR3: CASSQVVRRAGNQPQHF. CDR3 DNA: TGCGCCAGCAGCCAAGTGGTAAGACGGGCTGGCAATCAGCCCCAGCATTTT.

This clonotype was counted many times. The genes are TRBV15 and TRBJ2-5, with D possibly matching TRBD1 (5 bases). CDR1 is LNHNV, CDR2 YYDKDF, per germline (reference sequence). The CDR3 length is 14 residues. V was clipped by 1 base and J by 1 base, with 7 bases between them. CDR3 DNA sequence: TGTGCCACCAGCAGAGGACAGCTCCAAGAGACCCAGTACTTC. Translated, it gives CATSRGQLQETQYF.

V gene TRBV19 combines with J gene TRBJ1-5; D is undetermined. Deletions cut 5 bases from V and 0 bases from J, with 11 bases between. The CDR3 extends over 15 amino acids. Germline V gene data show CDR1 as LNHDA and CDR2 as SQIVND (reference sequence). As DNA, the CDR3 is TGTGCCAGTAGTCCCCCACCGTATAGCAATCAGCCCCAGCATTTT. This gives the protein CASSPPPYSNQPQHF.

This clonotype has ten or more counts. The J gene is TRBJ1-1, the V gene TRBV20-1, with TRBD1 identical over 11 bases. Looked up from germline, CDR1 is DFQATT and CDR2 is SNEGSKA (reference sequence). The junction had 6 bases not matched to a gene; V was cut back by 4 bases and J by 5 bases. This CDR3 spans 14 amino acids. The CDR3 protein is CSAKIGTGGTEAFF. The DNA for the CDR3 is TGCAGTGCTAAGATAGGGACAGGGGGGACTGAAGCTTTCTTT.

The chain is built from TRBV10-2 and TRBJ2-5; tentatively, D is TRBD2 (5 bases). The V and J ends lost 0 bases and 3 bases respectively, with 8 bases between them. Germline V gene data show CDR1 as WSHSY and CDR2 as SAAADI. The CDR3 length is 14 residues. The CDR3 protein is CASSESRAEETQYF. For the CDR3, the DNA is TGCGCCAGCAGTGAGTCGAGGGCAGAAGAGACCCAGTACTTC.

The sample holds many counts of this clonotype. The chain combines TRBV18 with TRBJ1-2; 7 nucleotides line up with TRBD1. Germline V gene sequence: CDR1 KGHSH, CDR2 LQKENI. This CDR3 region has 14 residues. Losses at the gene ends were 5 bases for V and 4 bases for J; bases not matched to a gene: 7. CDR3 protein: CASSKAGQFYGYTF. The CDR3 nucleotides read TGTGCCAGCTCAAAAGCGGGACAGTTCTATGGCTACACCTTC. Drawing the rest from reference TRBV18 and TRBJ1-2, the complete variable domain is NAGVMQNPRHLVRRRGQEARLRCSPMKGHSHVYWYRQLPEEGLKFMVYLQKENIIDESGMPKERFSAEFPKEGPSILRIQQVVRGDSAAYFCASSKAGQFYGYTFGSGTRLTVV.

In regard to this clonotype: This may be a read error: a much more frequent sequence differs by one nucleotide. This rearrangement joins TRBV5-1 to TRBJ1-5; 8 bases fit TRBD1. This CDR3 has 16 amino acids. In germline, CDR1 is SGHRS, CDR2 YFSETQ. The DNA for the CDR3 is TGTGCCAGCAGCGTAGCTCCCAGGGGGCGGAGTCAGCCCCAGCATTTT. Translation: CASSVAPRGRSQPQHF.

V and J are TRBV20-1 and TRBJ2-3, with a tentative D call TRBD1 (6 bases). The J call may be faulty, since TRBJ1-1 better matches the DNA end. CDR1 is DFQATT, CDR2 SNEGSKA, per germline (reference sequence). This CDR3 spans 12 amino acids. The CDR3 coding sequence is TGCAGTGCTAGTCGGGGGGCCGTTGACGCTTTCTTT. Translated, it gives CSASRGAVDAFF.